Listed below are T cell receptor beta chains from one sample, sequenced in a study of long-term antiretroviral therapy in people with HIV. Assay used: immunoSEQ multiplex PCR; TCRdb lists only in-frame clones, some missing. Among 32,000 or so clones listed, over 75% were seen once. The starting material was unsorted PBMCs, obtained 3.3 years after starting antiretroviral therapy. All receptors derive from a man between 18 and 29 years old with HIV. Each CDR3 is given without its conserved first and last residue. The size field is filled for only some rows; it gives once, few, many or a size class.

clone_size	v_call	j_call	cdr3_aa
.	TRBV18	TRBJ2-1	ASSPPRAYDNEQF
.	TRBV5-5	TRBJ2-5	ASSPSLAGGQETQY
.	TRBV11-2	TRBJ2-5	ASSFRSGTQY
.	TRBV6-1	TRBJ1-5	ASSEMWGRGAIGPQH
.	TRBV27	TRBJ1-2	ASSLSQGNYGYT
.	TRBV28	TRBJ2-7	ASSLGGSAYEQY
once	TRBV4-3	TRBJ2-1	ASSQGTSGRGEQF
.	TRBV9	TRBJ1-6	ASSGGPVNSPLH
.	TRBV11-2	TRBJ1-2	ASSLVAGGELGYT
.	TRBV6-5	TRBJ2-1	ASSRTGVYNEQF
.	TRBV9	TRBJ1-2	ASSVGGTGNYGYT
.	TRBV5-6	TRBJ1-6	ASSLRGFSYNSPLH
.	TRBV15	TRBJ1-2	ATSRDAGGGSYGYT
.	TRBV19	TRBJ1-5	ASRGQGSNQPQH
.	TRBV27	TRBJ2-7	ASSRIGPSYYEQY
few	TRBV2	TRBJ1-5	ASSVMDRSRPQH
.	TRBV15	TRBJ1-1	ATSKSRTGNTEAF
.	TRBV16	TRBJ1-6	ASSQSEGSNSPLH
.	TRBV2	TRBJ1-5	ASSEAPFMSGGPDQPQH